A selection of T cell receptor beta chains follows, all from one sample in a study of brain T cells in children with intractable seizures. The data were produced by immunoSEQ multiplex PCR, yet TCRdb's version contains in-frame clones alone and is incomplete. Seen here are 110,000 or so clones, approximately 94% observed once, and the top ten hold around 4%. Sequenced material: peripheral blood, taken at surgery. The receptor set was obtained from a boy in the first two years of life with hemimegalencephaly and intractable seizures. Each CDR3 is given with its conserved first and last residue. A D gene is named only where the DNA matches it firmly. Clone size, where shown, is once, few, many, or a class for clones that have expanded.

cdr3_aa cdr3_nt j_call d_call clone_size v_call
CASSYGRLGAGELFF TGTGCCAGCAGTTACGGGCGGTTGGGGGCCGGGGAGCTGTTTTTT TRBJ2-2 NA once TRBV6-2/TRBV6-3
CASNREGTGHYEQYF TGTGCCAGCAATAGGGAAGGGACAGGTCACTACGAGCAGTACTTC TRBJ2-7 TRBD1 NA TRBV6-5
CASSDADTQYF TGTGCCAGCAGTGACGCAGATACGCAGTATTTT TRBJ2-3 NA NA TRBV2
CASRRISSYEQYF TGTGCCAGCAGGCGGATAAGCTCCTACGAGCAGTACTTC TRBJ2-7 NA NA TRBV2
CASSLNPSGSWASYEQYF TGTGCCAGCAGTTTGAACCCTAGCGGGAGTTGGGCCTCCTACGAGCAGTACTTC TRBJ2-7 TRBD2 NA TRBV27
CSVETGYSNQPQHF TGCAGCGTTGAGACAGGATATAGCAATCAGCCCCAGCATTTT TRBJ1-5 NA NA TRBV29-1
CASSLGGAAIYNEQFF TGCGCCAGCAGCTTGGGTGGGGCAGCAATCTACAATGAGCAGTTCTTC TRBJ2-1 NA NA TRBV5-1
CASRPSSRETQYF TGTGCCAGCAGACCGTCTTCTCGGGAGACCCAGTACTTC TRBJ2-5 NA NA TRBV6-5
CASSEPGQGPTRGFGELFF TGTGCCAGCAGCGAGCCGGGACAGGGACCCACCAGGGGTTTCGGGGAGCTGTTTTTT TRBJ2-2 TRBD1 once TRBV9
CASSSEIMTQPQHF TGTGCCAGCAGTTCCGAAATTATGACCCAGCCCCAGCATTTT TRBJ1-5 NA few TRBV6-2/TRBV6-3
CASSLDVPGLADTQYF TGTGCCAGCAGCCTTGATGTACCCGGGCTTGCAGATACGCAGTATTTT TRBJ2-3 NA NA TRBV9
CASSDGANYGYTF TGTGCCAGCAGTGACGGGGCTAACTATGGCTACACCTTC TRBJ1-2 NA NA TRBV25-1
CASSYRVGDYGYTF TGTGCCAGTAGTTACAGGGTAGGGGACTATGGCTACACCTTC TRBJ1-2 NA NA TRBV19
CASSFGTSGIIGELFF TGCGCCAGCAGCTTTGGGACTAGCGGGATTATCGGGGAGCTGTTTTTT TRBJ2-2 TRBD2 NA TRBV5-1
CASSDLRRNTEAFF TGTGCCAGCAGTGACCTCCGAAGGAACACTGAAGCTTTCTTT TRBJ1-1 NA NA TRBV6-6
CASSLGHYEQYF TGTGCCAGCAGTCTTGGACACTACGAGCAGTACTTC TRBJ2-7 NA NA TRBV12-3/TRBV12-4
CASSSGTSSYEQYF TGTGCCAGCAGTTCCGGGACTAGCTCCTACGAGCAGTACTTC TRBJ2-7 TRBD2 NA TRBV28
CASSRRSTEAFF TGTGCCAGCAGCCGTCGCAGCACTGAAGCTTTCTTT TRBJ1-1 NA NA TRBV7-9
CASSPLAGSSYNEQFF TGTGCCAGCAGCCCCTTAGCGGGGAGCTCCTACAATGAGCAGTTCTTC TRBJ2-1 TRBD2 NA TRBV7-9
CSASFRTGNEQFF TGCAGTGCTAGTTTTCGGACAGGCAATGAGCAGTTCTTC TRBJ2-1 TRBD1 NA TRBV20-1
CASSRTGGSYEQYF TGTGCCAGCAGCAGGACAGGGGGCTCCTACGAGCAGTACTTC TRBJ2-7 NA once TRBV21-1
CASSSTRAGLAGDPTGELFF TGCGCCAGCAGCTCAACCAGAGCGGGACTAGCGGGAGATCCCACCGGGGAGCTGTTTTTT TRBJ2-2 TRBD2 NA TRBV5-1
CASSLTSGPTDTQYF TGTGCCAGCAGCTTAACTAGCGGGCCAACAGATACGCAGTATTTT TRBJ2-3 TRBD2 NA TRBV7-3
CASSEGATGWDTQYF TGTGCCAGCAGTGAAGGGGCTACCGGGTGGGATACGCAGTATTTT TRBJ2-3 NA NA TRBV6-1
CASSELSRRNLMNTEAFF TGTGCCAGCAGTGAACTCTCCAGGCGAAATCTTATGAACACTGAAGCTTTCTTT TRBJ1-1 NA NA TRBV6-1
CASSWASRGLAVYNEQFF TGTGCCAGCAGCTGGGCCAGCAGGGGGCTAGCGGTTTACAATGAGCAGTTCTTC TRBJ2-1 NA NA TRBV5-6
CASTPRAPTHNEQFF TGTGCCAGTACCCCCCGGGCCCCGACCCACAATGAGCAGTTCTTC TRBJ2-1 NA NA TRBV19
CASSYRSRRGYTF TGTGCCAGCAGCTATCGGAGCCGGCGGGGCTACACCTTC TRBJ1-2 NA NA TRBV7-2
CASQRTSGIYEQFF TGTGCCAGCCAACGGACTAGCGGGATCTATGAGCAGTTCTTC TRBJ2-1 TRBD2 once TRBV6-5
CASSFRGGGDEQYF TGTGCCAGCAGTTTTCGGGGGGGCGGAGACGAGCAGTACTTC TRBJ2-7 TRBD2 NA TRBV27
CASSQGGGFPYEQYF TGTGCCAGCAGCCAGGGAGGTGGGTTCCCCTACGAGCAGTACTTC TRBJ2-7 NA NA TRBV28
CASSQGGTGWGYEQYF TGTGCCAGCAGCCAAGGGGGGACGGGATGGGGATACGAGCAGTACTTC TRBJ2-7 NA NA TRBV3-1/TRBV3-2
CASSVLKSTDTQYF TGTGCCAGCAGTGTACTTAAGAGCACAGATACGCAGTATTTT TRBJ2-3 NA NA TRBV25-1
CASSMDGGRSYEQYF TGTGCCAGTAGTATGGATGGGGGGCGCAGCTACGAGCAGTACTTC TRBJ2-7 NA NA TRBV19